This T cell receptor beta chain is from a study of T-cell memory formation after mild COVID-19. About the research overall: TCR clusters mostly belonged to single donors.

As regards this clonotype: No antigen is known for it.

TCRdb re-called the 5' RACE reads with MiXCR, one entry per CDR3 protein. The sample carries around 250,000 distinct CDR3 sequences, 16% recorded once. CDR1 is SGHTA, CDR2 FQGNSA, per germline. The length of the CDR3 is 13 residues. V lost 3 bases to trimming and J lost 3 bases, with 8 bases between them. Findings and caveats of the study: Clones that contracted from day 15 to 85 were balanced CD4/CD8, while later expanders leaned CD4+. Pre-infection memory harbored some responding clones, suggesting cross-reactive memory joined.

The sequence was collected from a man younger than 35 who had mild COVID-19 (a few samples of this study predate the infection). Cell type and time point are not known. The rearrangement links TRBV7-2 to TRBJ1-2; no definite D call. Sequencing was carried out using PBMCs or a T cell subset sorted from them (not recorded which). CDR3 loop: CASSLRTDYGYTF. The CDR3 DNA reads as TGTGCCAGCAGCTTGCGCACTGACTATGGCTACACCTTC.